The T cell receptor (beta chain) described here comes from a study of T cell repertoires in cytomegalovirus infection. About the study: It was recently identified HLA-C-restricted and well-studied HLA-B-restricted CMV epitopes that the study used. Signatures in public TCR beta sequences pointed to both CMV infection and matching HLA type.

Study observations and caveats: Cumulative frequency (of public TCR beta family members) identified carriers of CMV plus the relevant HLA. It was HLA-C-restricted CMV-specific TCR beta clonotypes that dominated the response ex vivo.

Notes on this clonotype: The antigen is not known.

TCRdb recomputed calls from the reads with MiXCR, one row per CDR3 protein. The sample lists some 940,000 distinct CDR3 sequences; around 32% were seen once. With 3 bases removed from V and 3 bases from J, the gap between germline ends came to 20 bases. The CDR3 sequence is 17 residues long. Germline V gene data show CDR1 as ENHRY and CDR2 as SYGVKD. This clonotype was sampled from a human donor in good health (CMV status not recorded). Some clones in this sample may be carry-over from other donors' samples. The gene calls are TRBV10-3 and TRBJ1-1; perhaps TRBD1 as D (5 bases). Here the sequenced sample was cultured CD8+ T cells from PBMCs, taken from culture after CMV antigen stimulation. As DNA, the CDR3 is TGTGCCATCAGTGACTTAAACCGGGGGGGGGTTGACACTGAAGCTTTCTTT. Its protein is CAISDLNRGGVDTEAFF.